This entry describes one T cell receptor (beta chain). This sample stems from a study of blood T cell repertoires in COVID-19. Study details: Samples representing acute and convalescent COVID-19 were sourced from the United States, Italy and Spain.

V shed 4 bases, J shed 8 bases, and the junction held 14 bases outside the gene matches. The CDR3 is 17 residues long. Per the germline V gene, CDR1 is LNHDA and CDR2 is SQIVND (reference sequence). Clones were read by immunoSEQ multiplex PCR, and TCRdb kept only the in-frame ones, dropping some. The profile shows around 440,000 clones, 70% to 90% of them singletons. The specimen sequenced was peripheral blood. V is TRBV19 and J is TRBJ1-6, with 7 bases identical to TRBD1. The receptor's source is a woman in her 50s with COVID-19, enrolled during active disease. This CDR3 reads CASSRGAPGQRDSPLHF. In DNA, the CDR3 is TGTGCCAGTAGTAGGGGGGCGCCGGGACAGCGAGATTCACCCCTCCACTTT.